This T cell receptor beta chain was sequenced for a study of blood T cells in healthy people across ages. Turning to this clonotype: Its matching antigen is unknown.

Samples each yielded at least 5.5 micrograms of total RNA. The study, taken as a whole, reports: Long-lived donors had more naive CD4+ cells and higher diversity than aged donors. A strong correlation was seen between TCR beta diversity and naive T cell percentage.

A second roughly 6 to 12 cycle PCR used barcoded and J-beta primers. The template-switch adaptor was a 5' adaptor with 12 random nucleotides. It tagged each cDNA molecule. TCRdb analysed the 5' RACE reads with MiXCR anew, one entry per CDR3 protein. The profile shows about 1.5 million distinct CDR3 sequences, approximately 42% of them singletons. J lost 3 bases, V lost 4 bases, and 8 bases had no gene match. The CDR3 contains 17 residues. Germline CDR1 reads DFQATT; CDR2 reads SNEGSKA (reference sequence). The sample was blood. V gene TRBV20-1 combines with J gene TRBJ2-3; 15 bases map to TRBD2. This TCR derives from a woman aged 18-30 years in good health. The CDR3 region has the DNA TGCAGTGCTACCTCCGGGACTAGCGGGAGGTGGACAGATACGCAGTATTTT. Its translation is CSATSGTSGRWTDTQYF.